This T cell receptor (beta chain) was sequenced in a study of molecular identifiers for immune sequencing clone quantification. Study details: The replicate experiment used RNA from roughly 20,000 or 100,000 naive CD8 cells. This RNA was split into five aliquots, and four of them were sequenced.

Trimming left V 2 bases short and J 7 bases short, with 10 bases between. The germline gives CDR1 SGHRS, CDR2 YFSETQ. This CDR3 has 14 amino acids. TCRdb called the PCR reads again in MiXCR, with one record for every CDR3 protein. The table shows approximately 500,000 distinct CDR3 sequences, with around a fifth occurring only once. This clonotype was seen ten or more times. The chain couples TRBV5-1 to TRBJ1-6; D remains unclear. The sequenced sample consisted of naive CD8+ T cells from blood, with Jurkat cell RNA spiked in. Subset reported: FACS-sorted CD8+CD4-CCR7+CD45RA+ naive T cells. The TCR originated in a human donor in good health. Some libraries in this study had Jurkat cell RNA spiked in. CDR3 in amino acids: CASSFAESNSPLHF. CDR3 DNA sequence: TGCGCCAGCAGCTTTGCGGAATCGAATTCACCCCTCCACTTT.